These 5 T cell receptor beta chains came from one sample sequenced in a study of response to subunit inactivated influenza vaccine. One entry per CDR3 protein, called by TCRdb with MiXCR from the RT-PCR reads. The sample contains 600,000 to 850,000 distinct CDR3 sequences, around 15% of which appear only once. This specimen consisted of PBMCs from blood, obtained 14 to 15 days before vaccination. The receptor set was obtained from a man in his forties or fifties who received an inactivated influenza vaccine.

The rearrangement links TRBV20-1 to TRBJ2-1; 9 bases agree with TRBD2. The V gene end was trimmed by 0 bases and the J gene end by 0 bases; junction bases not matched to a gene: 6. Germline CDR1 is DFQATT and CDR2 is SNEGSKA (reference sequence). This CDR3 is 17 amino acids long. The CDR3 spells CSARDRFSGSSYNEQFF. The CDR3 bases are TGCAGTGCTAGAGATCGATTTAGCGGGAGCTCCTACAATGAGCAGTTCTTC.

The CDR3, as DNA: TGTGCCAGCACCGATCGGGTAGGGTATGGCTACACCTTC. This translates into CASTDRVGYGYTF. The V gene is TRBV4-2, the J gene TRBJ1-2; D is unresolved. V shed 7 bases and J shed 5 bases, with 14 bases lying between them. Germline assignment: CDR1 LGHNA and CDR2 YNFKEQ. CDR3 length: 13 amino acids.

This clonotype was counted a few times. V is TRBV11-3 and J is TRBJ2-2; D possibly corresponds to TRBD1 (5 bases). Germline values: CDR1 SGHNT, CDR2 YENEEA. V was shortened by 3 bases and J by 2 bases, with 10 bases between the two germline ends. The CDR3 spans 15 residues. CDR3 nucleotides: TGTGCCAGCAGCTTCACAGGAAGCAACACCGGGGAGCTGTTTTTT. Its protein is CASSFTGSNTGELFF. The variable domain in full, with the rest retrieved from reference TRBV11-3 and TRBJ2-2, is EAGVVQSPRYKIIEKKQPVAFWCNPISGHNTLYWYLQNLGQGPELLIRYENEEAVDDSQLPKDRFSAERLKGVDSTLKIQPAELGDSAVYLCASSFTGSNTGELFFGEGSRLTVL.

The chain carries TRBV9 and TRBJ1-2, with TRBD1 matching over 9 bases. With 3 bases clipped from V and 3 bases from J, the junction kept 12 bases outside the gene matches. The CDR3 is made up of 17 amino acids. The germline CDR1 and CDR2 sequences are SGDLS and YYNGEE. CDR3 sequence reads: CASSGPGQGDEDYGYTF. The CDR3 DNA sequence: TGTGCCAGCAGCGGACCGGGACAGGGAGATGAAGACTATGGCTACACCTTC.

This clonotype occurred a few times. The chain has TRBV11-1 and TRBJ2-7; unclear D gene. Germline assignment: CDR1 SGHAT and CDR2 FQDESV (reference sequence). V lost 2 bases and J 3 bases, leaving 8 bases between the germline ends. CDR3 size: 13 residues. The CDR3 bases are TGTGCCAGCAGCTTAACAGACAACTACGAGCAGTACTTC. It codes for CASSLTDNYEQYF.